One sample yielded the 17 T cell receptor beta chains listed below, sequenced in a study of blood T cell repertoires in COVID-19. Data came from immunoSEQ multiplex PCR; TCRdb stores just in-frame clones and leaves some out. The sample lists around 300,000 clones, 90% occurring once. Sequencing was done on a sample of peripheral blood. Every receptor here comes from a woman in her forties with COVID-19, enrolled during active disease.

The chain combines TRBV12-3 or TRBV12-4 with TRBJ2-5; D may be TRBD1 (8 bases). Trimming stripped 9 bases from V and 7 bases from J, with 18 bases between. CDR3 length: 13 residues. The chain's CDR3 is CASTRGRGGTQYF. In DNA, the CDR3 is TGTGCCAGTACCAGGGGGCGCGGGGGGACCCAGTACTTC.

This chain joins TRBV6-5 and TRBJ2-5, with TRBD2 as a possible D gene (7 bases). The V and J ends lost 8 bases and 4 bases respectively, with 11 bases between them. The CDR3 is 12 residues long. CDR1 is MNHEY, CDR2 SVGAGI, per germline. CDR3 in DNA: TGTGCCAGCGGGAGGGGGGGAGAGACCCAGTACTTC. It yields the protein CASGRGGETQYF.

J is TRBJ2-7 and V is TRBV28; D is unresolved. CDR1 MDHEN and CDR2 SYDVKM come from the germline V gene. Trimming left V 5 bases short and J 0 bases short, with 8 bases between. This CDR3 spans 13 amino acids. CDR3 sequence reads: CASSLRSSYEQYF. DNA for the CDR3: TGTGCCAGCAGTCTGCGGAGCTCCTACGAGCAGTACTTC.

V gene TRBV5-1 combines with J gene TRBJ2-3, with unresolved D. The V gene's germline CDR1 is SGHRS and CDR2 YFSETQ. The germline V and J ends were trimmed by 3 bases and 0 bases, with 14 bases remaining between them. The CDR3 has 16 residues. DNA of the CDR3: TGCGCCAGCAGCTCCGACTCCCTTGCGAGCACAGATACGCAGTATTTT. Translation: CASSSDSLASTDTQYF.

The J gene is TRBJ2-3, the V gene TRBV28; 10 bases are a match to TRBD1. Germline V gene data show CDR1 as MDHEN and CDR2 as SYDVKM. CDR3 length: 15 residues. V lost 6 bases to trimming and J lost 4 bases; unmatched junction nucleotides: 7. CDR3 sequence: CASRGWTGGADTQYF. CDR3 sequence (DNA): TGTGCCAGCAGGGGTTGGACAGGGGGTGCAGATACGCAGTATTTT.

V and J are TRBV28 and TRBJ1-5; 9 positions agree with TRBD1. The length of the CDR3 is 15 residues. Per germline, CDR1 MDHEN and CDR2 SYDVKM. V was pared by 1 base and J by 6 bases, with 4 bases of the junction left unmatched. This CDR3 is CASSLFGTGPQPQHF. For the CDR3, the DNA is TGTGCCAGCAGTTTATTCGGGACAGGGCCTCAGCCCCAGCATTTT.

This chain links TRBV18 with TRBJ1-3; 9 nucleotides agree with TRBD1. V shed 3 bases, J shed 7 bases, and the junction held 7 bases outside the gene matches. The CDR3 loop spans 15 amino acids. Per germline, CDR1 KGHSH and CDR2 LQKENI. CDR3 nucleotide sequence: TGTGCCAGCTCACCGGGACAGGGTGAAAGGAACACCATATATTTT. Translating it yields CASSPGQGERNTIYF.

The chain employs TRBV28 and TRBJ1-2; 8 bases map to TRBD1. J lost 0 bases, V lost 8 bases, and 23 bases had no gene match. Germline lookup yields CDR1 MDHEN and CDR2 SYDVKM. The CDR3 runs to 20 residues. CDR3 in DNA: TGTGCCAGCTCCTTCAGGGTTGGGGGGGACAGGATCCTAGCTAACTATGGCTACACCTTC. Translated, it gives CASSFRVGGDRILANYGYTF.

The chain employs TRBV9 and TRBJ2-3; 7 nucleotides agree with TRBD1. The V and J ends lost 0 bases and 7 bases, in that order; junction bases with no gene match: 11. CDR3 length: 16 residues. The germline gives CDR1 SGDLS, CDR2 YYNGEE. For the CDR3, the DNA is TGTGCCAGCAGCGTAGGGACAGGTCCCCCACAGCATACGCAGTATTTT. This translates into CASSVGTGPPQHTQYF.

This chain links TRBV29-1 with TRBJ2-5; 11 nucleotides agree with TRBD2. CDR3 length equals 13 residues. The V segment lost 6 bases and the J segment 4 bases; nucleotides outside the gene matches: 4. Germline assignment: CDR1 SQVTM and CDR2 ANQGSEA. CDR3 in DNA: TGCAGCGTCGCCACTAGCGGGGGAGAGACCCAGTACTTC. This encodes CSVATSGGETQYF.

The rearrangement joins TRBV29-1 to TRBJ2-7, with TRBD2 matching 7 bases. V shed 4 bases, J shed 4 bases, and the junction held 10 bases outside the gene matches. This CDR3 comprises 14 residues. Germline CDR1 is SQVTM and CDR2 is ANQGSEA. The CDR3 sequence is CSVGWGGIPYEQYF. In DNA, the CDR3 is TGCAGCGTTGGATGGGGGGGGATACCTTACGAGCAGTACTTC.

The chain uses TRBV18 and TRBJ2-3; TRBD2 agrees at 7 bases. CDR3 length: 15 residues. The V and J ends lost 3 bases and 2 bases, in that order; junction bases with no gene match: 5. Germline CDR1 and CDR2: KGHSH and LQKENI. The CDR3 nucleotides are TGTGCCAGCTCACCCCTCACTAGCGCCACAGATACGCAGTATTTT. Its translation is CASSPLTSATDTQYF.

The chain uses TRBV5-1 and TRBJ2-3, with D possibly being TRBD2 (6 bases). CDR3 length: 15 residues. Between the trimmed V and J ends, which lost 0 bases and 2 bases, there was a span of 10 bases. Germline V gene lookup returns CDR1 SGHRS and CDR2 YFSETQ. The CDR3 region is CASSLVGGYTDTQYF. DNA of the CDR3: TGCGCCAGCAGCTTGGTGGGGGGTTACACAGATACGCAGTATTTT.

J is TRBJ1-2 and V is TRBV5-6, with a tentative D call TRBD1 (5 bases). The CDR3 is made up of 12 amino acids. The V end lost 5 bases, the J end lost 5 bases, and 10 bases lay between the germline ends. CDR1 SGHDT and CDR2 YYEEEE come from the germline V gene. The CDR3 coding sequence is TGTGCCAGCAGGGTAACAGGATATGGCTACACCTTC. It yields the protein CASRVTGYGYTF.

The chain carries TRBV5-5 and TRBJ1-6, with unresolved D. The CDR3 runs 13 residues. V gave up 4 bases and J gave up 9 bases, with 11 bases separating them. CDR1 SGHKS and CDR2 YYEKEE come from the germline V gene (reference sequence). CDR3 nucleotides: TGTGCCAGCAGCCCATATCGGGGTTCACCCCTCCACTTT. Its translation is CASSPYRGSPLHF.

This chain uses TRBV9 with TRBJ1-1; 7 bases line up with TRBD1. J lost 0 bases, V lost 2 bases, and 10 bases had no gene match. From germline, CDR1 is SGDLS and CDR2 YYNGEE. The CDR3 spans 17 residues. CDR3 region: CASSVGTGAAVNTEAFF. The CDR3 DNA reads as TGTGCCAGCAGCGTGGGCACAGGGGCGGCGGTGAACACTGAAGCTTTCTTT.

The V and J genes are TRBV4-3 and TRBJ2-6, with TRBD1 identical over 9 bases. Losses at the gene ends were 4 bases for V and 0 bases for J; bases not matched to a gene: 7. Germline CDR1 LGHNA, CDR2 YSLEER. The CDR3 covers 18 residues. The CDR3 DNA sequence: TGCGCCAGCAGCCCGGGACAGGGCGCTAACTCTGGGGCCAACGTCCTGACTTTC. It codes for CASSPGQGANSGANVLTF.